The rows below give T cell receptor beta chains drawn from one sample of a study of shared clonotypes between healthy human individuals. The repertoire was sequenced with immunoSEQ multiplex PCR; TCRdb's copy has only in-frame clones and lacks some. The repertoire holds around 100,000 clones, roughly 66% seen once, with over 20% in the top ten. Sequenced input: memory CD8+ T cells sorted from blood. These receptor sequences come from a woman in her 30s in good health. Both conserved end residues are trimmed from each CDR3. The D gene is left open where the match is weak.

CDR3aa: ASRGQDYGYEQY; v_gene: TRBV13; d_gene: .
CDR3aa: ASSNDRGNTEAF; v_gene: TRBV6-5; d_gene: TRBD1
CDR3aa: SVSQETGREQF; v_gene: TRBV29-1; d_gene: .
CDR3aa: ASSTTLNEQF; v_gene: TRBV27; d_gene: .
CDR3aa: ASTLSGASYNEQF; v_gene: TRBV4-1; d_gene: TRBD2
CDR3aa: ASSFPGDYGYT; v_gene: TRBV5-6; d_gene: .
CDR3aa: ASSWDSLGRDIAGGPQF; v_gene: TRBV7-9; d_gene: TRBD2
CDR3aa: ASSEAAVQETQY; v_gene: TRBV2; d_gene: .
CDR3aa: ASSRTLAGVTETQY; v_gene: TRBV5-1; d_gene: TRBD2
CDR3aa: ASSLGKTYNQPQH; v_gene: TRBV5-5; d_gene: .
CDR3aa: ASSDTTGGGSQPQH; v_gene: TRBV6-1; d_gene: TRBD1
CDR3aa: ASSLGLASYNEQF; v_gene: TRBV27; d_gene: TRBD2
CDR3aa: ASSPRGVFANTGELF; v_gene: TRBV18; d_gene: TRBD2
CDR3aa: ASMFLQGPSSYEQY; v_gene: TRBV27; d_gene: .
CDR3aa: ASSRGLAVTVYNEQF; v_gene: TRBV14; d_gene: TRBD2
CDR3aa: SVVPLGGAGF; v_gene: TRBV29-1; d_gene: .
CDR3aa: AWRLRAGGPGGYNEQF; v_gene: TRBV30; d_gene: TRBD2
CDR3aa: AWSAGTSRPGELF; v_gene: TRBV30; d_gene: .
CDR3aa: ASKITLNTEAF; v_gene: TRBV27; d_gene: .
CDR3aa: ASSTKADPGETQY; v_gene: TRBV7-9; d_gene: .
CDR3aa: ASTVDRGRSTGNTIY; v_gene: TRBV4-1; d_gene: TRBD1
CDR3aa: AVWTSGSSEQY; v_gene: TRBV6-5; d_gene: TRBD2
CDR3aa: ASSEGTEYEQY; v_gene: TRBV10-1; d_gene: TRBD1
CDR3aa: ASSSLYTEAF; v_gene: TRBV18; d_gene: .
CDR3aa: ASSSDTYNEQF; v_gene: TRBV6-5; d_gene: .
CDR3aa: ASSQEAYTDTQY; v_gene: TRBV4-1; d_gene: .
CDR3aa: ASSVGLAEYNEQF; v_gene: TRBV9; d_gene: TRBD2
CDR3aa: ASSTHDGPKTQY; v_gene: TRBV5-4; d_gene: .
CDR3aa: ATTDGYEQY; v_gene: TRBV15; d_gene: .
CDR3aa: ASRPGSTDTQY; v_gene: TRBV5-4; d_gene: .
CDR3aa: ASSESTGSYQEPQH; v_gene: TRBV25-1; d_gene: .
CDR3aa: ASSEVGLGEKLF; v_gene: TRBV2; d_gene: .
CDR3aa: ANRRVTRSDTEAF; v_gene: TRBV28; d_gene: .
CDR3aa: ASSFSDYEQY; v_gene: TRBV5-6; d_gene: .
CDR3aa: ASSFGTGSQAF; v_gene: TRBV27; d_gene: TRBD1
CDR3aa: ASSPNPKNYEQY; v_gene: TRBV7-8; d_gene: .
CDR3aa: ASSQEAPGFDGYT; v_gene: TRBV4-1; d_gene: .
CDR3aa: ASSPGSSSYEQY; v_gene: TRBV27; d_gene: .
CDR3aa: ASSELAGGPVVPGELF; v_gene: TRBV6-1; d_gene: TRBD2
CDR3aa: ASSQTPRAIGDTGELF; v_gene: TRBV11-2; d_gene: .
CDR3aa: SVLSGSSYEQY; v_gene: TRBV29-1; d_gene: .
CDR3aa: ASSSRDSPLEAF; v_gene: TRBV7-6; d_gene: .
CDR3aa: ASRLKGAENGYT; v_gene: TRBV12-2; d_gene: .
CDR3aa: ASSFWGDRLYGYT; v_gene: TRBV5-4; d_gene: .
CDR3aa: ASSSYYSNGEQY; v_gene: TRBV7-2; d_gene: .